This T cell receptor (beta chain) came from a study of control samples from healthy donors and cancer patients. The CDR3 loop spans 12 amino acids. The V gene end was trimmed by 7 bases and the J gene end by 7 bases; junction bases not matched to a gene: 9. In germline, CDR1 is GTSNPN, CDR2 SVGIG (reference sequence). Assay used: immunoSEQ multiplex PCR; TCRdb lists only in-frame clones, some missing. This sample has about 80,000 clones, with about 88% found just once. The chain links TRBV30 to TRBJ1-2; 7 bases fit TRBD1. Source material: blood. The receptor's source is a woman between 50 and 59 years old in good health. CDR3 loop: CASSTGNLGYTF. CDR3 in DNA: TGTGCCTCCTCGACAGGGAATCTTGGCTACACCTTC.